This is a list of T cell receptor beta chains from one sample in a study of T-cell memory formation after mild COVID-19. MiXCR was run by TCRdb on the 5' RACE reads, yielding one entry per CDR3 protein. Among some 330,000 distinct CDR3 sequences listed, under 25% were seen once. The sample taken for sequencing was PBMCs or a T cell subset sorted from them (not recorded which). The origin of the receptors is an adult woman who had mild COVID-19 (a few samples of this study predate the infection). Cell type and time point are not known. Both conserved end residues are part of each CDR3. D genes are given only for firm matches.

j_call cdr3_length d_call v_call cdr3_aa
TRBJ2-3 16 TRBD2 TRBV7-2 CASRVPGLAAGDTQYF
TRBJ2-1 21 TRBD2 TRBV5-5 CASSSGLAVLVGVESYNEQFF
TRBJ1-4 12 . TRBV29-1 CSVVVLGDELFF
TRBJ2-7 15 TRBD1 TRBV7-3 CASSSPDRGIYEQYF
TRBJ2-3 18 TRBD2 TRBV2 CASTPLAGQTSSTDTQYF
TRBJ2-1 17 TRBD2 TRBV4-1 CASSHKTSGVSYNEQFF
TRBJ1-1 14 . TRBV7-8 CASNFSGGRTEAFF
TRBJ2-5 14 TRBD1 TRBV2 CASRRTGGRETQYF
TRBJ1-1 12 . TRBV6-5 CASRTANTEAFF
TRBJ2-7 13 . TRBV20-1 CSANRDTSYEQYF